This T cell receptor (beta chain) was retrieved from a study of T cell repertoires in cytomegalovirus infection. Of note for this clonotype: Its antigen is still unknown.

TCRdb used MiXCR to reprocess the reads, holding one entry per CDR3 protein. The data contain 900,000 to 950,000 distinct CDR3 sequences, around a third of them seen just once; the ten biggest clones take up over 11%. The germline V and J ends were trimmed by 3 bases and 3 bases, with 11 bases remaining between them. Germline CDR1 reads ENHRY; CDR2 reads SYGVKD. This CDR3 spans 15 amino acids. The chain has TRBV10-3 and TRBJ1-4; the D gene is possibly TRBD1 (5 bases). The TCR sequence derives from a human donor in good health (CMV status not recorded). Some clones in this sample may be carry-over from other donors' samples. The source was cultured CD8+ T cells from PBMCs, collected from culture after CMV antigen stimulation. This chain's CDR3 is CAISDPRGPNEKLFF. CDR3 nucleotides: TGTGCCATCAGTGACCCGAGGGGCCCTAATGAAAAACTGTTTTTT.